Included here is one T cell receptor beta chain sequence, with context. These data originate in a study of blood T cell repertoires in COVID-19. For the study at large: Researchers got acute and convalescent COVID-19 samples from the United States, Italy and Spain.

In the authors' workflow: From reference gene primer amplification, estimates of nucleated cell counts were derived. Some clones are missing from TCRdb's copy, which holds only in-frame ones; the method was immunoSEQ multiplex PCR. V and J calls and clone size follow that table, whereas D and trimming were derived from the DNA. The sample has roughly 100,000 clones; around 90% are singletons. The sequence derives from a woman in her fifties or sixties with COVID-19, enrolled during active disease. The material sequenced was peripheral blood.

The CDR3 spells CASSITGGIDTEAFF. The CDR3 DNA sequence: TGTGCCAGCAGTATTACAGGGGGCATCGACACTGAAGCTTTCTTT. The genes are TRBV28 and TRBJ1-1; 9 bases fit TRBD1. From germline, CDR1 is MDHEN and CDR2 SYDVKM. The CDR3 consists of 15 residues. Trimming cost V 5 bases and J 3 bases; bases outside gene matches: 7.